The present TCR beta chain was sequenced within a study of blood T cell repertoires in COVID-19. Background on the study: Whether acute or convalescent, the COVID-19 samples came from the United States, Italy and Spain. The analysed material was cDNA or gDNA that came from T cells, B-cell-depleted T cells, or PBMCs.

The germline V gene has CDR1 SGHRS and CDR2 YFSETQ. The trim removed 2 bases at V and 2 bases at J, leaving 3 bases unmatched. The CDR3 contains 15 residues. The authors' processing: Amplification of reference gene primers was used by the study to estimate nucleated cell counts. Assay used: immunoSEQ multiplex PCR; TCRdb lists only in-frame clones, some missing. V and J calls and clone size are given by that table; D and trimming were obtained from the DNA. The sample lists tens of thousands of clones, approximately 89% occurring once. Sample: peripheral blood. The rearrangement joins TRBV5-1 to TRBJ2-2; 7 bases agree with TRBD1. The TCR sequence derives from a human donor in a cohort sampled during active COVID-19. CDR3 in DNA: TGCGCCAGCAGCTTTACAGGGGCAAACACCGGGGAGCTGTTTTTT. Its translation is CASSFTGANTGELFF.